This section outlines one TCR beta chain sequence together with its context. Antigen: not known. A read error may account for a junction end that differs from germline. These data come from a study of tumor-infiltrating lymphocytes in primary liver carcinoma. Points from the study as a whole: Tumor-adjacent and tumor-blood pairs shared a smaller degree of overlap than tumor region pairs. Blood's top-250-clone fraction was significantly lower than that of tumors (p = 0.039).

The V gene's germline CDR1 is SGHNT and CDR2 YENEEA. The CDR3 has 15 amino acids. Synthesis of TCR beta cDNA was carried out from 500 ng total RNA with a constant-region primer. Generation of the TCR beta libraries relied on three nested multiplex PCR rounds using slightly modified ARM-PCR. The opening two PCR rounds, around 10 cycles each, paired TRBV1-TRBV30 forward primers with a C-beta reverse primer. TCRdb re-called the multiplex PCR reads through MiXCR, storing one row per CDR3 protein. Among about 50,000 distinct CDR3 sequences, about 78% were seen once, and the ten largest hold around 22%. Co-extraction yielded RNA and DNA from 20-30 mg of unsorted bulk tissue. There were only treatment-naive patients, all with chronic HBV infection. Tumor samples each held over 75% viable tumor cells.

This TCR was recovered from a man in his forties or fifties with primary liver carcinoma and hepatitis B virus infection. The sequenced sample was liver tumor tissue from sampling region 5. This sample's subset: tumor region T5, tumor centre. The chain combines TRBV11-3 with TRBJ1-5; D uncertain. CDR3 bases: TGTGCCAGCAGCTTAGATCTGGGGATGACTCAGACCCAGCATTTT. Its translation is CASSLDLGMTQTQHF.